This T cell receptor (beta chain) was obtained from a study of Tregs in tolerant kidney transplant recipients. Notes on this clone: Its antigen is as yet unknown.

V was pared by 2 bases and J by 1 base, with 5 bases of the junction left unmatched. Germline lookup yields CDR1 SGHVS and CDR2 FNYEAQ. The CDR3 loop spans 16 amino acids. The nonmyeloablative bone marrow transplants came from related graft donors, with transient mixed chimerism. Unstimulated Tregs (CD4+CD25+CD127-) and CD4+CD25- non-Tregs were sorted from PBMCs. Data came from immunoSEQ multiplex PCR; TCRdb stores just in-frame clones and leaves some out. There are about 50,000 clones in the sample; approximately 89% occur only once, and less than 20% lies in the top ten. Notes on the study in general: The most relevant donor-specific Treg TCRbeta repertoire apparently came from expansion with activated donor B cells. For some patients, primers changed over time, blocking nucleotide-level comparison.

This specimen consisted of CD8+ T cells from blood (PBMCs), obtained 12 months after the transplant. This sequence originates from a human patient who received a combined kidney and bone marrow transplant. Some T cells may be provided by the graft donor. The chain recombines TRBV7-6 with TRBJ2-1; 7 bases match TRBD2. The CDR3 sequence is CASSLWAGVSYNEQFF. For the CDR3, the DNA is TGTGCCAGCAGCTTATGGGCGGGAGTTTCCTACAATGAGCAGTTCTTC.